This TCR beta chain comes out of a study of Ad26.COV2.S vaccination and SARS-CoV-2 variants. About the research overall: The vaccine Ad26.COV2.S was put into the muscle once, or twice with 56 days between.

The V gene lost 1 base and the J gene lost 2 bases, with 9 bases spanning the gap. This CDR3 is 14 amino acids long. Germline assignment: CDR1 SGHTA and CDR2 FQGNSA. This clone was seen only once. Using immunoSEQ multiplex PCR, the repertoire was profiled, and TCRdb retains in-frame clones only, with some absent. This table has around 450,000 clones, 70% to 90% appearing once. The treatment denotes: about 20 received Ad26.COV2.S at low or high dose, single or two shots; about 5 received placebo; per-sample allocation not given. Collection of the samples took place on day 63 after the first injection of vaccine or placebo.

This specimen was peripheral blood, taken in a trial of Ad26.COV2.S vaccine versus placebo. The J gene is TRBJ2-7, the V gene TRBV7-2, with a weak D call TRBD2 (6 bases). The source is a person between 18 and 65 years old who received the Ad26.COV2.S COVID-19 vaccine or a placebo. The chain's CDR3 is CASSLGGGAYEQYF. CDR3 DNA: TGTGCCAGCAGCTTAGGGGGCGGGGCCTACGAGCAGTACTTC.